The 27 T cell receptor beta chains presented below share a single source sample, sequenced in a study of shared clonotypes between healthy human individuals. Assay used: immunoSEQ multiplex PCR; TCRdb lists only in-frame clones, some missing. The data hold about 560,000 clones, with around three quarters observed a single time. The sample comprised PBMCs. Source of these receptors: a woman in her thirties or forties in good health. Some clones in this sample may be carry-over from other donors' samples.

The V call is TRBV4-2, the J call TRBJ2-1; 12 nucleotides line up with TRBD2. Trimming at V came to 2 bases and at J to 6 bases, leaving 5 bases not matched to a gene. The CDR3 sequence is 16 residues long. Germline V gives CDR1 LGHNA, CDR2 YNFKEQ. CDR3 sequence reads: CASSQTSSGRANEQFF. The CDR3 bases are TGTGCCAGCAGCCAAACCTCTAGCGGGAGGGCCAATGAGCAGTTCTTC.

The chain employs TRBV7-8 and TRBJ2-7; the match to TRBD2 covers 7 bases. Germline CDR1 SGHVS, CDR2 FQNEAQ. V was pared by 5 bases and J by 0 bases, with 13 bases of the junction left unmatched. The CDR3 has 17 amino acids. This CDR3 reads CASSLSGTTMSSYEQYF. CDR3 DNA: TGTGCCAGCAGCCTCAGCGGGACGACTATGAGCTCCTACGAGCAGTACTTC.

The chain carries TRBV29-1 and TRBJ1-5, with 7 bases identical to TRBD1. With 0 bases clipped from V and 2 bases from J, the junction kept 7 bases outside the gene matches. The CDR3 extends over 16 amino acids. CDR1 is SQVTM and CDR2 is ANQGSEA in the germline V gene. The CDR3 DNA is TGCAGCGTTGAAGATCTAGGGGGCGCGTGCAATCAGCCCCAGCATTTT. This sequence encodes CSVEDLGGACNQPQHF.

With regard to this clone: Other DNA sequences in the sample encode the same CDR3. The chain carries TRBV11-3 and TRBJ2-3, with D possibly TRBD2 on 6 matching bases. Per germline, CDR1 SGHNT and CDR2 YENEEA. The CDR3 length is 14 residues. Trimming shortened V by 3 bases and J by 3 bases, and 10 bases separated the two germline ends. The CDR3 DNA sequence: TGTGCCAGCAGCTTGGGCGGGACTACAGATACGCAGTATTTT. It yields the protein CASSLGGTTDTQYF.

The chain combines TRBV15 with TRBJ2-1; 9 nucleotides align to TRBD2. The ends lost 5 bases at V and 8 bases at J; junction bases unmatched: 16. The CDR3 covers 17 residues. The germline CDR1 and CDR2 sequences are LNHNV and YYDKDF (reference sequence). CDR3 in DNA: TGTGCCACCAGCCCCCCGATGGGCGGGAGGGTCGACGATGAGCAGTTCTTC. This codes for CATSPPMGGRVDDEQFF.

The CDR3 region is CASSRRAGTSGRETQYF. CDR3 coding DNA: TGTGCCAGCAGCAGACGAGCCGGGACTAGCGGGAGAGAGACCCAGTACTTC. V gene TRBV7-2 combines with J gene TRBJ2-5, with 14 bases lining up with TRBD2. The V and J ends lost 5 bases and 4 bases, in that order; junction bases with no gene match: 9. Germline V CDR1 and CDR2: SGHTA, FQGNSA. The CDR3 has 17 amino acids.

This clone was counted a few times. The chain employs TRBV20-1 and TRBJ1-1; D unclear. Looked up from germline, CDR1 is DFQATT and CDR2 is SNEGSKA (reference sequence). Between the trimmed V and J ends, which lost 2 bases and 7 bases, there was a span of 8 bases. The CDR3 runs 11 residues. The CDR3 sequence: CSARWGNEAFF. CDR3 in DNA: TGCAGTGCTAGATGGGGAAATGAAGCTTTCTTT.

This clone was counted a single time. The genes are TRBV6-4 and TRBJ2-5, with D hard to call. The CDR3 sequence is 15 residues long. Per germline, CDR1 MRHNA and CDR2 SNTAGT. V dropped 6 bases and J dropped 1 base, with 15 bases sitting between them. CDR3 sequence: CASRRSSQPQETQYF. The CDR3 DNA is TGTGCCAGCAGACGGTCGTCACAACCCCAAGAGACCCAGTACTTC.

V gene TRBV6-4 combines with J gene TRBJ2-4, with 8 bases that match TRBD2. The germline CDR1 and CDR2 sequences are MRHNA and SNTAGT. The CDR3 extends over 15 amino acids. V shed 4 bases and J 2 bases; nucleotides not matched to a gene: 4. The CDR3 region is CASSALAGSKNIQYF. CDR3 nucleotide sequence: TGTGCCAGCAGTGCCCTAGCGGGTTCCAAAAACATTCAGTACTTC.

The chain employs TRBV28 and TRBJ1-2; 8 bases match TRBD1. The CDR3 covers 15 residues. The V gene's germline CDR1 is MDHEN and CDR2 SYDVKM. Trimming took 8 bases from V and 8 from J; bases not matched to a gene: 16. CDR3 in amino acids: CASEVPPGGSGGYTF. The CDR3 nucleotides read TGTGCCAGCGAAGTACCGCCAGGGGGCTCCGGCGGCTACACCTTC.

The chain combines TRBV30 with TRBJ2-7; 7 bases line up with TRBD1. V trimming: 5 bases; J trimming: 3 bases; junction bases outside the gene matches: 10. Germline V gene sequence: CDR1 GTSNPN, CDR2 SVGIG (reference sequence). The CDR3 loop spans 14 amino acids. CDR3 sequence (DNA): TGTGCCTGGGCCGGACAGGCCGAGATCTACGAGCAGTACTTC. Translating it yields CAWAGQAEIYEQYF.

This chain uses TRBV6-1 with TRBJ2-6, with D possibly matching TRBD1 (5 bases). The CDR3 is made up of 14 amino acids. V shed 5 bases and J shed 4 bases, with 9 bases lying between them. CDR1 and CDR2 (germline): MNHNS, SASEGT. CDR3 in DNA: TGTGCCAGCAGTAGCAGGGCCGGGGCCAACGTCCTGACTTTC. Translated: CASSSRAGANVLTF.

In regard to this clone: Other DNA sequences within the sample encode an identical CDR3. V and J are TRBV18 and TRBJ2-3; 13 nucleotides align to TRBD2. Germline CDR1 KGHSH, CDR2 LQKENI. J lost 1 base, V lost 2 bases, and 3 bases had no gene match. CDR3 length: 17 amino acids. CDR3 in DNA: TGTGCCAGCTCACCAAGAACTAGCGGGAGGGGCACAGATACGCAGTATTTT. This translates into CASSPRTSGRGTDTQYF.

To note about this clone: A much larger clone differs from this one at a single base, so this may be a read error. At the DNA level, this CDR3 is encoded by other sequences in the same sample as well. The V gene is TRBV2, the J gene TRBJ1-1, with D maybe TRBD1 (6 bases). Germline CDR1 reads SNHLY; CDR2 reads FYNNEI. The CDR3 sequence is 12 residues long. V lost 7 bases, J lost 7 bases, and 13 bases lay in between. CDR3 loop: CASIGGSNEAFF. The CDR3 region has the DNA TGTGCCAGCATAGGGGGATCTAATGAAGCTTTCTTT.

This chain connects TRBV5-1 to TRBJ2-2; D unclear. V was pared by 5 bases and J by 10 bases, with 15 bases between. The CDR3 sequence is 13 residues long. Germline loops: CDR1 SGHRS, CDR2 YFSETQ. CDR3 sequence reads: CASRKGALEELFF. The DNA for the CDR3 is TGCGCCAGCAGGAAAGGAGCGTTGGAGGAGCTGTTTTTT.

Turning to this clone: A clone one base away is much larger, so this may be a read error. The sample contains more than one DNA sequence encoding this CDR3. The chain couples TRBV7-2 to TRBJ1-1; D is perhaps TRBD1 (5 bases). This CDR3 has 15 amino acids. Trimming left V 1 base short and J 0 bases short, with 9 bases between. Germline CDR1 and CDR2: SGHTA and FQGNSA. The CDR3 coding sequence is TGTGCCAGCAGCTTAGGGGGGACGGTGAACACTGAAGCTTTCTTT. This translates into CASSLGGTVNTEAFF.

V and J are TRBV11-2 and TRBJ1-5; 7 bases are shared with TRBD1. CDR1 SGHAT and CDR2 FQNNGV come from the germline V gene. V dropped 3 bases and J dropped 7; count of bases not matched to a gene: 3. The CDR3 totals 13 residues. The CDR3 nucleotides read TGTGCCAGCAGCTTCGGGACAGCCCAGCCCCAGCATTTT. Amino acids: CASSFGTAQPQHF.

The genes are TRBV7-2 and TRBJ2-1; a possible D gene is TRBD2 (5 bases). CDR1 is SGHTA and CDR2 is FQGNSA in the germline V gene. V shed 7 bases and J shed 6 bases, with 19 bases lying between them. The CDR3 runs 15 residues. The CDR3 sequence: CASTSFTLVFNEQFF. The CDR3 nucleotides are TGTGCCAGCACAAGCTTTACACTAGTCTTCAATGAGCAGTTCTTC. The variable domain in full, completed from reference TRBV7-2 and TRBJ2-1, reads GAGVSQSPSNKVTEKGKDVELRCDPISGHTALYWYRQSLGQGLEFLIYFQGNSAPDKSGLPSDRFSAERTGGSVSTLTIQRTQQEDSAVYLCASTSFTLVFNEQFFGPGTRLTVL.

The chain carries TRBV28 and TRBJ1-2; TRBD1 is a possible D gene (5 bases). CDR1 is MDHEN, CDR2 SYDVKM, per germline. Trimming stripped 5 bases from V and 8 bases from J, with 15 bases between. The CDR3 loop spans 13 amino acids. CDR3: CASSPAGWVGYTF. In nucleotides, the CDR3 is TGTGCCAGCAGTCCCGCAGGGTGGGTAGGCTACACCTTC.

The rearrangement links TRBV7-6 to TRBJ1-2; no firm D call. Looked up from germline, CDR1 is SGHVS and CDR2 is FNYEAQ. The CDR3 is made up of 15 amino acids. V was pared by 5 bases and J by 2 bases, with 15 bases between. The CDR3 loop is CASSPDSGSNYGYTF. The CDR3 DNA sequence: TGTGCCAGCAGCCCAGACTCCGGGTCCAACTATGGCTACACCTTC. The whole variable domain, remainder taken from reference TRBV7-6 and TRBJ1-2, is GAGVSQSPRYKVTKRGQDVALRCDPISGHVSLYWYRQALGQGPEFLTYFNYEAQQDKSGLPNDRFSAERPEGSISTLTIQRTEQRDSAMYRCASSPDSGSNYGYTFGSGTRLTVV.

The gene calls are TRBV19 and TRBJ1-2; 9 nucleotides line up with TRBD1. The germline gives CDR1 LNHDA, CDR2 SQIVND (reference sequence). V lost 3 bases, J lost 7 bases, and 0 bases stayed unmatched. This CDR3 contains 12 residues. The CDR3 reads CASSMGQGGYTF. For the CDR3, the DNA is TGTGCCAGTAGTATGGGACAGGGTGGCTACACCTTC.

Concerning this clone itself: A far larger clone is only one base removed, so a read error is likely. The rearrangement links TRBV29-1 to TRBJ1-4; no clear D. This CDR3 has 12 amino acids. Germline V gene data show CDR1 as SQVTM and CDR2 as ANQGSEA. CDR3 sequence (DNA): TGCAACGCTGGGTGGGCGGGTGAAAAACTGTTTTTT. It is translated as CNAGWAGEKLFF.

This chain joins TRBV28 and TRBJ2-7; 8 bases align to TRBD1. The CDR3 length is 15 residues. V trimming: 3 bases; J trimming: 2 bases; junction bases outside the gene matches: 6. The germline CDR1 and CDR2 sequences are MDHEN and SYDVKM. The CDR3: CASSLFGTGAYEQYF. CDR3 coding DNA: TGTGCCAGCAGTTTGTTTGGGACAGGTGCCTACGAGCAGTACTTC.

This rearrangement joins TRBV7-2 to TRBJ2-7; 8 bases fit TRBD2. The CDR3 contains 15 residues. CDR1 SGHTA and CDR2 FQGNSA come from the germline V gene. J gave up 3 bases and V 3 bases, and 7 bases lay outside the gene matches. The CDR3 spells CASSFREGIGYEQYF. The CDR3 DNA reads TGTGCCAGCAGCTTTCGGGAGGGAATAGGCTACGAGCAGTACTTC.

The chain employs TRBV4-3 and TRBJ2-3, with TRBD2 matching 14 bases. Trimming removed 1 base from V and 7 bases from J; junction bases left unmatched: 7. The CDR3 totals 17 residues. The germline CDR1 and CDR2 sequences are LGHNA and YSLEER. CDR3 sequence reads: CASSQGLAGGPGYTQYF. The CDR3 coding sequence is TGCGCCAGCAGCCAAGGACTAGCGGGAGGGCCGGGATATACGCAGTATTTT.

This chain uses TRBV6-1 with TRBJ2-7; TRBD2 matches 11 bases. Germline V gives CDR1 MNHNS, CDR2 SASEGT. J was trimmed by 4 bases and V by 6 bases; bases with no gene match: 8. The CDR3 is made up of 15 amino acids. The CDR3 loop reads CASSTLAGGPYEQYF. The CDR3 nucleotides read TGTGCCAGCAGCACCCTAGCGGGAGGCCCATACGAGCAGTACTTC.

The chain uses TRBV5-6 and TRBJ2-7; tentative D call: TRBD2 (6 bases). Germline V lookup: CDR1 SGHDT, CDR2 YYEEEE. This CDR3 is built from 14 residues. V was pared by 0 bases and J by 4 bases, with 11 bases between. The CDR3 DNA sequence: TGTGCCAGCAGCTTGGGCCCAGGAGGGTACGAGCAGTACTTC. Translating gives CASSLGPGGYEQYF.